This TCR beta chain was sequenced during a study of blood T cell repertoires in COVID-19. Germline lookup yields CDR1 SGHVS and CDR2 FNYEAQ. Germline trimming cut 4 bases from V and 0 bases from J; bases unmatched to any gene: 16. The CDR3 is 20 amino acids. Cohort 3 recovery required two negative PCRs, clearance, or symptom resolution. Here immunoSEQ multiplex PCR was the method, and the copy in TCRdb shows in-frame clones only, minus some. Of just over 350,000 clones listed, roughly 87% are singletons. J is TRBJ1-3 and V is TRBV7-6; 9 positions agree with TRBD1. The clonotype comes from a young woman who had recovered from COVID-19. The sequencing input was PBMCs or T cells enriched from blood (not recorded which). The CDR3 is CASSSLRDRDHSYSGNTIYF. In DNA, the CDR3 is TGTGCCAGCAGCTCCCTACGGGACAGGGATCACTCTTACTCTGGAAACACCATATATTTT. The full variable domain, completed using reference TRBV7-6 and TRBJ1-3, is GAGVSQSPRYKVTKRGQDVALRCDPISGHVSLYWYRQALGQGPEFLTYFNYEAQQDKSGLPNDRFSAERPEGSISTLTIQRTEQRDSAMYRCASSSLRDRDHSYSGNTIYFGEGSWLTVV.